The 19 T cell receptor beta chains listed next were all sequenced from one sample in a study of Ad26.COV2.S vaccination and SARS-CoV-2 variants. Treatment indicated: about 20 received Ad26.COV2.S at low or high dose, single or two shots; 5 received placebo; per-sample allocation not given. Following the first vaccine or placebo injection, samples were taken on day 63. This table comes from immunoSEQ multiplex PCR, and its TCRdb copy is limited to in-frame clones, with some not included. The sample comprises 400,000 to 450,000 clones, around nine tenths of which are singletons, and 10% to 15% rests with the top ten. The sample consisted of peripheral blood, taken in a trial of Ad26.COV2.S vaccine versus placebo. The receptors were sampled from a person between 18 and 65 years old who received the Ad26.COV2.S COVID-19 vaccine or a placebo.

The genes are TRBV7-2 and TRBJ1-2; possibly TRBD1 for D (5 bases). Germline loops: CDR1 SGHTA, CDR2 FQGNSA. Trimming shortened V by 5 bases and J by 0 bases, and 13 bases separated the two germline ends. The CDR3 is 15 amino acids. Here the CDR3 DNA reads TGTGCCAGCAGCCCTTACTCCAGGGCTAACTATGGCTACACCTTC. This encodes CASSPYSRANYGYTF.

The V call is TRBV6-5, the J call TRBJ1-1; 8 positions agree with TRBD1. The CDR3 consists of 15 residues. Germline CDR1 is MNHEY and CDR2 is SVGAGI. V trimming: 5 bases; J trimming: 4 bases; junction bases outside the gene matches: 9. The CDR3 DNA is TGTGCCAGCAGTCCAAACAAACAGGGGGGCACTGAAGCTTTCTTT. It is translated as CASSPNKQGGTEAFF.

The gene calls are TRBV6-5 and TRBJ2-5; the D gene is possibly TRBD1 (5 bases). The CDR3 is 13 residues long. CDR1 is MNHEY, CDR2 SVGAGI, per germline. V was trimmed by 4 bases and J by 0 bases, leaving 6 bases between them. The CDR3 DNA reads TGTGCCAGCAGTTCCAGGGACCAAGAGACCCAGTACTTC. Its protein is CASSSRDQETQYF.

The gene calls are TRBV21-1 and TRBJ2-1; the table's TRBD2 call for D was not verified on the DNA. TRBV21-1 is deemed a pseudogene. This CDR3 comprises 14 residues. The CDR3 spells CASKGLASHNEQFF. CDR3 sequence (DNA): TGTGCCAGCAAAGGACTAGCGTCCCATAATGAGCAGTTCTTC.

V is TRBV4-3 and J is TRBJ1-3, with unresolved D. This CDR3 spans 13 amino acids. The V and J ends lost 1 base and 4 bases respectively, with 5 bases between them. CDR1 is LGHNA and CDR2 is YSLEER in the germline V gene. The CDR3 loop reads CASSQAQGNTIYF. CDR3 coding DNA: TGCGCCAGCAGCCAAGCCCAGGGAAACACCATATATTTT.

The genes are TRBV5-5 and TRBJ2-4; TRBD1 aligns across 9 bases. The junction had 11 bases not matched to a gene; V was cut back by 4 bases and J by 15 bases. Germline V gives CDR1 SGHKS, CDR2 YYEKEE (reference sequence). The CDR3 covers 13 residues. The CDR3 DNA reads TGTGCCAGCAGCAGTGGACAGGGGTTTTGGACGTACTTC. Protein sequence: CASSSGQGFWTYF. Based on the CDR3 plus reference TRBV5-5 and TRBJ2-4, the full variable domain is DAGVTQSPTHLIKTRGQQVTLRCSPISGHKSVSWYQQVLGQGPQFIFQYYEKEERGRGNFPDRFSARQFPNYSSELNVNALLLGDSALYLCASSSGQGFWTYFGAGTRLSVL.

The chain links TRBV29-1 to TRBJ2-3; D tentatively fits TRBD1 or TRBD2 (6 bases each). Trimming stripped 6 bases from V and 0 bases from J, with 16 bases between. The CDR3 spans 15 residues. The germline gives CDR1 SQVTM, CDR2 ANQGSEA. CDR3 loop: CSVGGQSLSTDTQYF. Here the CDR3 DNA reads TGCAGCGTAGGGGGGCAGTCCCTTAGCACAGATACGCAGTATTTT.

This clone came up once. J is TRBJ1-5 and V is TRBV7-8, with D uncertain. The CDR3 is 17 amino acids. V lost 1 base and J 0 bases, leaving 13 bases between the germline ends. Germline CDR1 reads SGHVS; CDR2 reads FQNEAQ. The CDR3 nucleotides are TGTGCCAGCAGCTTAGGGACCTCCTCCTATAGCAATCAGCCCCAGCATTTT. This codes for CASSLGTSSYSNQPQHF.

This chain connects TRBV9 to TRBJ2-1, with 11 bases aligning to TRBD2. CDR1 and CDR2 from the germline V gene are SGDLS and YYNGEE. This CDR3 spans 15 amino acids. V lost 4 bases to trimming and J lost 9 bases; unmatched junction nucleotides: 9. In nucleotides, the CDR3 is TGTGCCAGCAGCATGCGTAGCGGGAGGGCCGGTGAGCAGTTCTTC. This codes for CASSMRSGRAGEQFF.

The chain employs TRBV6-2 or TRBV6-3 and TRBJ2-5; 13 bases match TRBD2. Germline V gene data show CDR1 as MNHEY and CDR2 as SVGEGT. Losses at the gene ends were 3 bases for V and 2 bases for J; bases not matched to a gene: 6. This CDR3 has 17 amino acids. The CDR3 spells CASSYRRLAGGQETQYF. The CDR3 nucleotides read TGTGCCAGCAGTTATCGCCGACTAGCGGGGGGACAAGAGACCCAGTACTTC.

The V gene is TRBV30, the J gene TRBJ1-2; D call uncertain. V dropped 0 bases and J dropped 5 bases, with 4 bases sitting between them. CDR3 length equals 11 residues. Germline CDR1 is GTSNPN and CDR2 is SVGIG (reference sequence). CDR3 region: CAWSVGYGYTF. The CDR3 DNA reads TGTGCCTGGAGTGTAGGGTATGGCTACACCTTC.

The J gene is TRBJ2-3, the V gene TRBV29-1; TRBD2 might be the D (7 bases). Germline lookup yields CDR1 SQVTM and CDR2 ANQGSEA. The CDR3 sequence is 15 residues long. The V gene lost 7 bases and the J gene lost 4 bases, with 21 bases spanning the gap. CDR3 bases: TGCAGCGCCGGGTTCGGGGGGCTAGGTGCAGATACGCAGTATTTT. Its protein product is CSAGFGGLGADTQYF.

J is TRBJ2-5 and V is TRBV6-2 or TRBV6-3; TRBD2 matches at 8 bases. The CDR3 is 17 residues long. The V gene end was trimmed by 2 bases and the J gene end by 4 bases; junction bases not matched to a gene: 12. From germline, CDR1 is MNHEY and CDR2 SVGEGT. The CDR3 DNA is TGTGCCAGCAGTTACCCAGTTGACGGGAGGGCCAGAGAGACCCAGTACTTC. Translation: CASSYPVDGRARETQYF.

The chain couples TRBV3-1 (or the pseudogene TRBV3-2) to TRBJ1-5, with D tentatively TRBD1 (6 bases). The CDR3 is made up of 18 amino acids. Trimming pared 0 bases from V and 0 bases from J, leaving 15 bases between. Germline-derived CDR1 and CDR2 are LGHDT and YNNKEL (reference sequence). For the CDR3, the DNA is TGTGCCAGCAGCCAAGATCGAGGAACAGGGACTAGCAATCAGCCCCAGCATTTT. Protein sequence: CASSQDRGTGTSNQPQHF.

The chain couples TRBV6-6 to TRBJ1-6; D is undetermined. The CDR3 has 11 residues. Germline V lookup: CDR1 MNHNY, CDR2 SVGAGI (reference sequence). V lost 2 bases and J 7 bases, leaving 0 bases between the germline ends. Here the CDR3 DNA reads TGTGCCAGCAGTTACAATTCACCCCTCCACTTT. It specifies CASSYNSPLHF.

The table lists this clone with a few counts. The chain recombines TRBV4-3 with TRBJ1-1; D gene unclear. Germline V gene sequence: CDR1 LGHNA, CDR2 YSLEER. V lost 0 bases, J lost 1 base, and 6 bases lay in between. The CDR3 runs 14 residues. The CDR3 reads CASSQDRWNTEAFF. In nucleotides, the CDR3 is TGCGCCAGCAGCCAAGATCGTTGGAACACTGAAGCTTTCTTT.

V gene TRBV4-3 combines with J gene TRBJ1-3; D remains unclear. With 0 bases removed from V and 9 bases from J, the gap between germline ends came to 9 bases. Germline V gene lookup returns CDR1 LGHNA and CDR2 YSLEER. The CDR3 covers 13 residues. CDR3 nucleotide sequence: TGCGCCAGCAGCCAAGATCGACGAGGCACCATATATTTT. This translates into CASSQDRRGTIYF.

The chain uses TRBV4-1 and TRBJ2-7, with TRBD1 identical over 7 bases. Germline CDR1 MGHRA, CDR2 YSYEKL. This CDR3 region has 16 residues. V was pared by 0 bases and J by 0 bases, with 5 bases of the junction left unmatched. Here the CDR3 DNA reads TGCGCCAGCAGCCAAGAAACAGGGGCTTTCTCCTACGAGCAGTACTTC. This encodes CASSQETGAFSYEQYF.

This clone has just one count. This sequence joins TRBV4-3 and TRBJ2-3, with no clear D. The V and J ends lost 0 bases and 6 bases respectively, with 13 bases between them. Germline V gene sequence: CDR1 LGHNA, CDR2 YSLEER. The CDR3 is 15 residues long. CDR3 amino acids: CASSQDRLGSDTQYF. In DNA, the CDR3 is TGCGCCAGCAGCCAAGATCGACTGGGGTCGGATACGCAGTATTTT.